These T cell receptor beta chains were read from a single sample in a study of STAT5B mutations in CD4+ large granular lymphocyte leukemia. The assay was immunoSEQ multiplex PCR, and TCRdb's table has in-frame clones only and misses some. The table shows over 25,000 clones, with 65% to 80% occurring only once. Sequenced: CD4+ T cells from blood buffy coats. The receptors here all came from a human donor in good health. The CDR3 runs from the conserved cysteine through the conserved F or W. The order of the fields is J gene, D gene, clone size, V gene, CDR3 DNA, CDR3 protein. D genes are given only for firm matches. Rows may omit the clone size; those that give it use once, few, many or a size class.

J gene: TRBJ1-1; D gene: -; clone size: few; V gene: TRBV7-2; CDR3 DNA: TGTGCCAGCAGCTTAGTATCCTGGGCAGTCAACACTGAAGCTTTCTTT; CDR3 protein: CASSLVSWAVNTEAFF
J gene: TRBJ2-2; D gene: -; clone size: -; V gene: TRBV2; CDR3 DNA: TGTGCCAGCATCGCGGGGTTTTTGGGAACCGGGGAGCTGTTTTTT; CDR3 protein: CASIAGFLGTGELFF
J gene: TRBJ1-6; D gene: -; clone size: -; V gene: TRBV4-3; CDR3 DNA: TGCGCCAGCAGCCAAGATCGAGGCTCACCCCTCCACTTT; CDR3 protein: CASSQDRGSPLHF
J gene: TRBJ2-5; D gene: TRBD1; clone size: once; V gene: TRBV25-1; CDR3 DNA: TGTGCCAGCAGTGAGGGACAGACTACCTATGTAGAGACCCAGTACTTC; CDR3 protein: CASSEGQTTYVETQYF
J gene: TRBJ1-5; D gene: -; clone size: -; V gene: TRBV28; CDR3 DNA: TGTGCCAGCAGTTTAATCGATCAGCCCCAGCATTTT; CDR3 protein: CASSLIDQPQHF
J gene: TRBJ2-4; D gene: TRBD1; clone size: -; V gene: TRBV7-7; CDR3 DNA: TGTGCTAGCAGCCCGGGACAGGGCCATTTACAGTACTTC; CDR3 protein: CASSPGQGHLQYF
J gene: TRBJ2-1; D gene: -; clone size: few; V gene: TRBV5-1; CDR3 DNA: TGCGCCAGCAGCCTGGGAGGGGGACGAGACAATGAGCAGTTCTTC; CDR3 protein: CASSLGGGRDNEQFF
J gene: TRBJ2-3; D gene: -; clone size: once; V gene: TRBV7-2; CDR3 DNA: TGTGCCAGCAGCCCCATTGCCGGTTACATGAATACGCAGTATTTT; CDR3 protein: CASSPIAGYMNTQYF
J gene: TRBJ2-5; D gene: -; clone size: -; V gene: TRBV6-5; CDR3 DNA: TGTGCCAGCAGTTACGCCAGGGGCGGCAGTGAGACCCAGTACTTC; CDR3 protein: CASSYARGGSETQYF
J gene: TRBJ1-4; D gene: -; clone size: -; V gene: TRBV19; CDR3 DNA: TGTGCCAGTAGTATAGATCTAGCAACTAATGAAAAACTGTTTTTT; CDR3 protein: CASSIDLATNEKLFF
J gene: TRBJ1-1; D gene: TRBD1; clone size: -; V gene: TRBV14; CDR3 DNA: TGTGCCAGCAGCCCTCGCCTACAGGGGGGCCCTGAAGCTTTCTTT; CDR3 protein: CASSPRLQGGPEAFF
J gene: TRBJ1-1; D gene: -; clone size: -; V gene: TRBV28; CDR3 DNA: TGTGCCAGCAGTTTACCCCAGGCGGTCAACACTGAAGCTTTCTTT; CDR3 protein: CASSLPQAVNTEAFF
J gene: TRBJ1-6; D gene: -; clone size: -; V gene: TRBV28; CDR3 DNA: TGTGCCAGCAGTTTTGGGGGGAACTCCTATAATTCACCCCTCCACTTT; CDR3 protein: CASSFGGNSYNSPLHF
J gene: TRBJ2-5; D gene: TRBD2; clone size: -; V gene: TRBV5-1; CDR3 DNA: TGCGCCAGCAGCTTGTCCGGTAGCGGGGGGGCCTGGGAGACCCAGTACTTC; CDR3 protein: CASSLSGSGGAWETQYF
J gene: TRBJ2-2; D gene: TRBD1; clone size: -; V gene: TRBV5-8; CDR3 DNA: TGTGCCAGCAGCTTGTTCCCGGGACAGGCGTCCGGGGAGCTGTTTTTT; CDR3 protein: CASSLFPGQASGELFF
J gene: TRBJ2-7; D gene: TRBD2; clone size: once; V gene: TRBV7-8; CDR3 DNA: TGTGCCAGCAGCACGGGACTAGCGGGGGGGGAGCTCTACGAGCAGTACTTC; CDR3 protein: CASSTGLAGGELYEQYF
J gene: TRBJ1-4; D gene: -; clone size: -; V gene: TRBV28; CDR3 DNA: TGTGCCAGCTGGGAAGGGATGGATGAAAAACTGTTTTTT; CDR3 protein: CASWEGMDEKLFF
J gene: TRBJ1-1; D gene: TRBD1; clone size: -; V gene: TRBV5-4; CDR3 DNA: TGTGCCAGCAGTTTTGACAGGGGTCTGGTGAACACTGAAGCTTTCTTT; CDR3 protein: CASSFDRGLVNTEAFF
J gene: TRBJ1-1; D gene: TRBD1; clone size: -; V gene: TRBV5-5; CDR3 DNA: TGTGCCAGCAGCTTGGCAGGGACAGTGAACACTGAAGCTTTCTTT; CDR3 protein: CASSLAGTVNTEAFF
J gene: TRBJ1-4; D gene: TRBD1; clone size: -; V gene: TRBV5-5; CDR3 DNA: TGTGCCAGCAGCTTAACCAGGGGGCGCGAAAAACTGTTTTTT; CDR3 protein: CASSLTRGREKLFF
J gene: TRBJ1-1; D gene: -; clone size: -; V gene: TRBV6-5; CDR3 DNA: TGTGCCAGCAGACAGGGCGGCGAGAACACTGAAGCTTTCTTT; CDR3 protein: CASRQGGENTEAFF
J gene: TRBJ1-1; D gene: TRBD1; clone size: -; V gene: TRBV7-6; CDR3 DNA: TGTGCCAGCAGCTCCCTGGGGACAGAGAACACTGAAGCTTTCTTT; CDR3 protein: CASSSLGTENTEAFF
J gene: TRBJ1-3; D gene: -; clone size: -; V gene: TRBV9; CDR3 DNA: TGTGCCAGCAGCGTATACCCTCCTGCGCCCGGAAACACCATATATTTT; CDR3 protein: CASSVYPPAPGNTIYF
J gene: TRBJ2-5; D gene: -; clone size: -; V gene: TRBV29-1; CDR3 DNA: TGCAGCGTTCCGGTCAGTCAAGAGACCCAGTACTTC; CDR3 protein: CSVPVSQETQYF
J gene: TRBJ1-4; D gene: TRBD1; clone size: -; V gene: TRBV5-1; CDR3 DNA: TGCGCCAGCAGCTCCGGACAGGGGGCAACTAATGAAAAACTGTTTTTT; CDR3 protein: CASSSGQGATNEKLFF
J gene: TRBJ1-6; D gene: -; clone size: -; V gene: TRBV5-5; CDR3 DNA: TGTGCCAGCAGCTACGGACAGCTTTCTAATTCACCCCTCCACTTT; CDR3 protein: CASSYGQLSNSPLHF
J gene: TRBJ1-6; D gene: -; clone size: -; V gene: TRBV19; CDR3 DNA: TGTGCCAGTAGTCTTACAGGGACGAATTCACCCCTCCACTTT; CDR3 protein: CASSLTGTNSPLHF
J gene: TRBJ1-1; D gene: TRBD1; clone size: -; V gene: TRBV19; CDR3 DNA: TGTGCCAGTAAGGAGACAGGGGACGTAAGAGGAGAAGCTTTCTTT; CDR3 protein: CASKETGDVRGEAFF
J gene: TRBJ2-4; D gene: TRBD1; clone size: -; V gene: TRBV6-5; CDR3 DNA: TGTGCCAGCAGTCCGGGGACAGACTCCAAAAACATTCAGTACTTC; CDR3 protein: CASSPGTDSKNIQYF
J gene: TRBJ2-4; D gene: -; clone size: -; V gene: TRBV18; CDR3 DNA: TGTGCCAGCTCACCACCGTCCGAGTTCAAAAACATTCAGTACTTC; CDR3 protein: CASSPPSEFKNIQYF
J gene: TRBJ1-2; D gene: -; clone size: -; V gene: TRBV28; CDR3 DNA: TGTGCCAGCATCTCTGGGGGCTCTAACTATGGCTACACCTTC; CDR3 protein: CASISGGSNYGYTF
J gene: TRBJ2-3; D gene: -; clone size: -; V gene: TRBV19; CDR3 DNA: TGTGCCAGTAGTATAGGGGGGACCGGGGCAGATACGCAGTATTTT; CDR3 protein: CASSIGGTGADTQYF
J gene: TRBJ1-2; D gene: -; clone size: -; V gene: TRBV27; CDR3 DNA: TGTGCCAGCAGTTCCATTTACCGGGCGTCCTATGGCTACACCTTC; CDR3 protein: CASSSIYRASYGYTF
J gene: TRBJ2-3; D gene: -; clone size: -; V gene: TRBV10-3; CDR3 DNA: TGTGCCATCGGGGACACAGATACGCAGTATTTT; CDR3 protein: CAIGDTDTQYF
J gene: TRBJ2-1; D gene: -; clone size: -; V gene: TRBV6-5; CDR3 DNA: TGTGCCAGTTGGATTCGCTTCAATGAGCAGTTCTTC; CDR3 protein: CASWIRFNEQFF
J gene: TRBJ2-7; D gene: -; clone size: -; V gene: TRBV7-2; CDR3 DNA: TGTGCCAGCAGCTTAGATCTCGGGACGGGGCGCGAGCAGTACTTC; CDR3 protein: CASSLDLGTGREQYF
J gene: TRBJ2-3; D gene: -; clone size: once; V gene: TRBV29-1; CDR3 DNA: TGCAGCGTTCGAAAAACTAGCACAGATACGCAGTATTTT; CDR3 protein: CSVRKTSTDTQYF
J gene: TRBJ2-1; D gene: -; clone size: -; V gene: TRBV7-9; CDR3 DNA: TGTGCCAGCAGCTACCCGGGTCGACAAAATGAGCAGTTCTTC; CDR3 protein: CASSYPGRQNEQFF
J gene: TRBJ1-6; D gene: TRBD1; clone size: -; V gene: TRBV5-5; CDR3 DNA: TGTGCCAGCAGCTTGTATCCGAGACAGGGAAATTCACCCCTCCACTTT; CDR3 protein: CASSLYPRQGNSPLHF
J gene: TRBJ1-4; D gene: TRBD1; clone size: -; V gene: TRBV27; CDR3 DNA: TGTGCCAGCAGTTTACGGACAGGCCTAAATGAAAAACTGTTTTTT; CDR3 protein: CASSLRTGLNEKLFF
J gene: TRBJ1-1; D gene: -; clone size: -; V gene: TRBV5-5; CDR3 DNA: TGTGCCAGCACCCGGACCCCGAACCCTGGTGGCACTGAAGCTTTCTTT; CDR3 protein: CASTRTPNPGGTEAFF
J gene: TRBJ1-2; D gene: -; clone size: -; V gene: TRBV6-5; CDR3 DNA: TGTGCCAGCCAAAAGGGGGGAAACTATGGCTACACCTTC; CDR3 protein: CASQKGGNYGYTF
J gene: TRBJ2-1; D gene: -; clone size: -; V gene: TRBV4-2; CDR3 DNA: TGTGCCAGCAGCCCTGGTGGGACTTGGCAGTTCTTC; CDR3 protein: CASSPGGTWQFF
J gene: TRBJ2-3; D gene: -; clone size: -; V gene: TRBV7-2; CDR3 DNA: TGTGCCAGCAGCTTAGCAGACCGGAGGCATACGCAGTATTTT; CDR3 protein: CASSLADRRHTQYF
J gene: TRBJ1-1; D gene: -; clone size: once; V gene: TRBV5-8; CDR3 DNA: TGTGCCAGCAGTCACCGACAGGCGGGGGACACTGAAGCTTTCTTT; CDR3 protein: CASSHRQAGDTEAFF
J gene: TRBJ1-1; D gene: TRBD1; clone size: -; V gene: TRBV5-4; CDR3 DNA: TGTGCCAGCAGCCAAAAGGGACAGGCGAACACTGAAGCTTTCTTT; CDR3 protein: CASSQKGQANTEAFF
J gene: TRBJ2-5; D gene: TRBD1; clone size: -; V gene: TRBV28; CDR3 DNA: TGTGCCAGCAGTTTTGTGGGGACAGGGGTTCAAGAGACCCAGTACTTC; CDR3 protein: CASSFVGTGVQETQYF
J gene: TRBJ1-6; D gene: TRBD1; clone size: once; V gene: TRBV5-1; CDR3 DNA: TGCGCCAGCAGCTCGGACAGGGGGCCGGGTAATTCACCCCTCCACTTT; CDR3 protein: CASSSDRGPGNSPLHF
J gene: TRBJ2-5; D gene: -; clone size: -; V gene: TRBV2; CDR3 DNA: TGTGCCAGCAGTGAAGCAAGGGGAAGCGAGACCCAGTACTTC; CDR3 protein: CASSEARGSETQYF
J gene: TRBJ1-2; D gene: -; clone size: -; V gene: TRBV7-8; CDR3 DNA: TGTGCCAGCAGCTTAGTCCAGGGGAGGGATGGCTACACCTTC; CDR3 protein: CASSLVQGRDGYTF
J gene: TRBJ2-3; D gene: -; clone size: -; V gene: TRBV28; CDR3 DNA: TGTGCCAGCAGTTTAGTCCCCGGGAGCACAGATACGCAGTATTTT; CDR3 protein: CASSLVPGSTDTQYF
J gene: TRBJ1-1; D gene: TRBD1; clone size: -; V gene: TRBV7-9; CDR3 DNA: TGTGCCAGCAGCCTCCCACCCGGAGCAGGGGGCACTGAAGCTTTCTTT; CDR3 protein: CASSLPPGAGGTEAFF
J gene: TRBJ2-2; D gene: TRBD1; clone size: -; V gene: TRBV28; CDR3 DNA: TGTGCCAGCACCGGGCCGGGACAGGGTCGAACCGGGGAGCTGTTTTTT; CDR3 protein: CASTGPGQGRTGELFF
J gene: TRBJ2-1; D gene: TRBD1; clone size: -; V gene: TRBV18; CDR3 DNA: TGTGCCAGCTCCGGACAGGAAGACAATGAGCAGTTCTTC; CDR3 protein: CASSGQEDNEQFF
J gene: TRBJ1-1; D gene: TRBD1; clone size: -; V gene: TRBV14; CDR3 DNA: TGTGCCAGCAGCCAGGACAGGGATGGGCCCGAAGCTTTCTTT; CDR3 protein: CASSQDRDGPEAFF